The present entry profiles one T cell receptor (beta chain) with its context. This record comes from a study of blood T cell repertoires in COVID-19. Produced via immunoSEQ multiplex PCR; TCRdb's table is partial and in-frame only. The repertoire holds roughly 75,000 clones, with roughly 70% as singletons. With 6 bases clipped from V and 4 bases from J, the junction kept 3 bases outside the gene matches. The CDR3 extends over 12 amino acids. Germline V gene lookup returns CDR1 MDHEN and CDR2 SYDVKM. The receptor was derived from a human donor with acute or convalescent COVID-19. The donor label of this sample is uncertain. The sample comprised peripheral blood. The chain recombines TRBV28 with TRBJ2-7; 7 nucleotides line up with TRBD1. CDR3 sequence: CASRGTVYEQYF. The CDR3 nucleotides are TGTGCCAGCAGGGGGACAGTATACGAGCAGTACTTC.